One and the same sample provided the 25 T cell receptor beta chains below, sequenced in a study of CD8 T cells in Susac syndrome. About 0.5 to 1 ug RNA was reverse transcribed with random hexamers. MiXCR was run by TCRdb on the immunoSEQ multiplex PCR reads, yielding one entry per CDR3 protein. The sample has approximately 200,000 distinct CDR3 sequences; 95% are singletons. The sample comprised CD4+ T cells from PBMCs. The receptors here all came from a human donor with multiple sclerosis.

The chain is built from TRBV9 and TRBJ2-5; weak D call: TRBD2 (5 bases). This CDR3 has 13 residues. V gave up 3 bases and J gave up 2 bases, with 8 bases separating them. CDR1 is SGDLS, CDR2 YYNGEE, per germline. The CDR3 bases are TGTGCCAGCAGCGGAGCGGCACAAGAGACCCAGTACTTC. This encodes CASSGAAQETQYF. The variable domain in full, completed from reference TRBV9 and TRBJ2-5, reads DSGVTQTPKHLITATGQRVTLRCSPRSGDLSVYWYQQSLDQGLQFLIQYYNGEERAKGNILERFSAQQFPDLHSELNLSSLELGDSALYFCASSGAAQETQYFGPGTRLLVL.

The rearrangement links TRBV2 to TRBJ2-1, with a weak D call TRBD2 (6 bases). The V and J ends lost 3 bases and 9 bases respectively, with 12 bases between them. Germline assignment: CDR1 SNHLY and CDR2 FYNNEI. The CDR3 is 13 residues long. The CDR3: CASSEGGVREQFF. CDR3 DNA: TGTGCCAGCAGTGAGGGGGGTGTCCGTGAGCAGTTCTTC. The complete variable domain, with remaining parts taken from reference TRBV2 and TRBJ2-1, reads EPEVTQTPSHQVTQMGQEVILRCVPISNHLYFYWYRQILGQKVEFLVSFYNNEISEKSEIFDDQFSVERPDGSNFTLKIRSTKLEDSAMYFCASSEGGVREQFFGPGTRLTVL.

The chain combines TRBV15 with TRBJ1-2; D gene ambiguous. The CDR3 contains 13 residues. Germline-derived CDR1 and CDR2 are LNHNV and YYDKDF (reference sequence). Trimming cost V 5 bases and J 5 bases, with 12 bases left between them. The CDR3 DNA follows: TGTGCCACCAGCGCGGGAGCCGATTATGGCTACACCTTC. It codes for CATSAGADYGYTF.

V and J are TRBV2 and TRBJ2-5; no firm D call. The CDR3 sequence is 15 residues long. Germline CDR1 SNHLY, CDR2 FYNNEI. Trimming pared 1 base from V and 1 base from J, leaving 10 bases between. The CDR3 loop is CASSEGNSPQETQYF. DNA for the CDR3: TGTGCCAGCAGTGAAGGAAATTCACCCCAAGAGACCCAGTACTTC.

This chain's CDR3 is CAWSRQNLAEAFF. CDR3 coding DNA: TGTGCCTGGAGTAGACAGAACCTAGCTGAAGCTTTCTTT. The V call is TRBV30, the J call TRBJ1-1; D is perhaps TRBD1 (5 bases). The CDR3 loop spans 13 amino acids. Per the germline V gene, CDR1 is GTSNPN and CDR2 is SVGIG (reference sequence). With 2 bases removed from V and 6 bases from J, the gap between germline ends came to 13 bases.

The table lists this clonotype with a count of one. V and J are TRBV7-9 and TRBJ2-1, with D tentatively TRBD2 (6 bases). V lost 5 bases and J 6 bases, leaving 14 bases between the germline ends. The germline gives CDR1 SEHNR, CDR2 FQNEAQ (reference sequence). The CDR3 covers 14 residues. This CDR3 is CASSLSTSRNEQFF. As DNA, the CDR3 is TGTGCCAGCAGCCTCTCAACTAGCCGCAATGAGCAGTTCTTC.

The CDR3 protein is CASSSGRWNQPQHF. CDR3 DNA sequence: TGTGCCAGCAGCTCTGGACGTTGGAATCAGCCCCAGCATTTT. The gene calls are TRBV5-6 and TRBJ1-5; no firm D call. The CDR3 has 14 residues. V shed 3 bases and J shed 4 bases, with 11 bases lying between them. Germline V lookup: CDR1 SGHDT, CDR2 YYEEEE.

The chain recombines TRBV6-6 with TRBJ1-6, with D uncertain. From germline, CDR1 is MNHNY and CDR2 SVGAGI (reference sequence). The CDR3 sequence is 14 residues long. V lost 2 bases and J 7 bases, leaving 9 bases between the germline ends. The DNA of the CDR3 is TGTGCCAGCAGTTACCGGGAGAACAATTCACCCCTCCACTTT. As protein: CASSYRENNSPLHF.

This clonotype was found once. The V gene is TRBV16, the J gene TRBJ1-1, with D possibly being TRBD1 (6 bases). Between the trimmed V and J ends, which lost 5 bases and 1 base, there was a span of 14 bases. The CDR3 is 15 residues long. Germline-derived CDR1 and CDR2 are KGHSY and FQNENV. In DNA form, the CDR3 reads TGTGCCAGCAGCGCCCGGTCACAGGGGAACACTGAAGCTTTCTTT. Its protein is CASSARSQGNTEAFF.

V usage is TRBV25-1 and J usage is TRBJ2-3, with D possibly being TRBD2 (5 bases). Trimming took 6 bases from V and 1 from J, leaving 14 bases between them. Germline CDR1 is MGHDK and CDR2 is SYGVNS. The CDR3 consists of 15 residues. This CDR3 is CASSGNGVGTDTQYF. For the CDR3, the DNA is TGTGCCAGCAGCGGTAACGGGGTCGGCACAGATACGCAGTATTTT.

This rearrangement joins TRBV15 to TRBJ2-5; D may be TRBD2 (6 bases). CDR3 length equals 14 residues. From germline, CDR1 is LNHNV and CDR2 YYDKDF (reference sequence). The germline V and J ends were trimmed by 3 bases and 5 bases, with 13 bases remaining between them. CDR3 residues: CATSRTPAGETQYF. The CDR3 coding sequence is TGTGCCACCAGCAGGACGCCGGCGGGGGAGACCCAGTACTTC. The whole variable domain, remainder taken from reference TRBV15 and TRBJ2-5, is DAMVIQNPRYQVTQFGKPVTLSCSQTLNHNVMYWYQQKSSQAPKLLFHYYDKDFNNEADTPDNFQSRRPNTSFCFLDIRSPGLGDTAMYLCATSRTPAGETQYFGPGTRLLVL.

The gene calls are TRBV3-1 and TRBJ1-5; D is possibly TRBD1 (6 bases). Germline CDR1 is LGHDT and CDR2 is YNNKEL (reference sequence). V lost 5 bases, J lost 7 bases, and 15 bases lay in between. CDR3 length: 14 residues. The CDR3 reads CASSTSLQGQPQHF. The CDR3 DNA reads as TGTGCCAGCAGCACGAGCCTACAGGGACAGCCCCAGCATTTT.

This sequence joins TRBV2 and TRBJ2-7; TRBD1 aligns across 7 bases. The CDR3 runs to 13 residues. Germline trimming cut 3 bases from V and 6 bases from J; bases unmatched to any gene: 5. Germline CDR1 SNHLY, CDR2 FYNNEI. Written as DNA, the CDR3 is TGTGCCAGCAGTGAGACAGGGTTTAGCGAGCAGTACGTC. It encodes CASSETGFSEQYV.

The chain joins TRBV29-1 to TRBJ2-7, with D perhaps TRBD1 (6 bases). The CDR3 sequence is 13 residues long. The V end was cut by 1 base, the J end by 3 bases, with 10 bases between. Per the germline V gene, CDR1 is SQVTM and CDR2 is ANQGSEA. The CDR3 protein is CSVEGIGGYEQYF. CDR3 nucleotide sequence: TGCAGCGTTGAAGGGATAGGGGGCTACGAGCAGTACTTC.

This clonotype was seen more than once but under ten times. The V and J genes are TRBV30 and TRBJ1-2; maybe TRBD1 (5 bases). Germline V CDR1 and CDR2: GTSNPN, SVGIG (reference sequence). The CDR3 has 12 amino acids. Trimming removed 0 bases from V and 8 bases from J, with 10 bases in between. The CDR3 region is CAWSVGGNGYTF. In nucleotides, the CDR3 is TGTGCCTGGAGTGTTGGGGGAAACGGCTACACCTTC.

V usage is TRBV19 and J usage is TRBJ2-5; TRBD1 aligns across 8 bases. CDR3 length: 13 residues. With V trimmed by 9 bases and J by 1 base, 4 bases remained unmatched. CDR1 is LNHDA and CDR2 is SQIVND in the germline V gene (reference sequence). The CDR3 is CASKDRGQETQYF. DNA of the CDR3: TGTGCCAGCAAAGACAGGGGCCAAGAGACCCAGTACTTC.

The chain links TRBV19 to TRBJ1-1, with a weak D call TRBD1 (6 bases). The CDR3 extends over 13 amino acids. Between the trimmed V and J ends, which lost 8 bases and 4 bases, there was a span of 14 bases. Germline lookup yields CDR1 LNHDA and CDR2 SQIVND (reference sequence). The CDR3 nucleotides are TGTGCCAGTCGTCAGGGGATTGGCACTGAAGCTTTCTTT. It is translated as CASRQGIGTEAFF.

The chain joins TRBV7-9 to TRBJ1-2; D not certain. Germline CDR1 SEHNR, CDR2 FQNEAQ (reference sequence). V lost 5 bases to trimming and J lost 5 bases, with 9 bases between them. CDR3 size: 12 residues. CDR3 in DNA: TGTGCCAGCAGCCCAGTTGGGTATGGCTACACCTTC. Its translation: CASSPVGYGYTF.

V and J are TRBV6-1 and TRBJ2-3; 10 bases agree with TRBD2. Germline V gene lookup returns CDR1 MNHNS and CDR2 SASEGT. The V segment lost 8 bases and the J segment 1 base; nucleotides outside the gene matches: 12. This CDR3 is built from 17 residues. The CDR3 region has the DNA TGTGCCAGCGGAAGGGGTCGCCTAGCGGGGGGCACAGATACGCAGTATTTT. Translated, it gives CASGRGRLAGGTDTQYF.

This sequence joins TRBV29-1 and TRBJ1-1; no definite D call. V was shortened by 6 bases and J by 1 base, with 9 bases between the two germline ends. Germline values: CDR1 SQVTM, CDR2 ANQGSEA. This CDR3 contains 12 residues. The CDR3 region has the DNA TGCAGCGTGGACGCCGCGAACACTGAAGCTTTCTTT. Residues: CSVDAANTEAFF.

The rearrangement joins TRBV12-3 or TRBV12-4 to TRBJ2-1; maybe TRBD1 (6 bases). The CDR3 spans 13 residues. V was trimmed by 3 bases and J by 7 bases, leaving 10 bases between them. Here the CDR3 reads CASSFDRLNEQFF. In DNA form, the CDR3 reads TGTGCCAGCAGTTTTGACAGGTTGAATGAGCAGTTCTTC.

The chain carries TRBV30 and TRBJ1-1; 8 nucleotides line up with TRBD1. Looked up from germline, CDR1 is GTSNPN and CDR2 is SVGIG (reference sequence). The CDR3 runs 13 residues. V lost 0 bases to trimming and J lost 9 bases; unmatched junction nucleotides: 6. DNA of the CDR3: TGTGCCTGGAGTGTAACTTCAGGGGGCAAAGCTTTCTTT. Translation: CAWSVTSGGKAFF.

This clonotype was recorded only once. This chain connects TRBV3-1 to TRBJ2-5; maybe TRBD2 (7 bases). Germline-derived CDR1 and CDR2 are LGHDT and YNNKEL (reference sequence). The V end lost 4 bases, the J end lost 4 bases, and 19 bases lay between the germline ends. This CDR3 comprises 16 residues. The CDR3 coding sequence is TGTGCCAGCAGCCTTCCCTTGGGGGGGGGCCCAGAGACCCAGTACTTC. Encoded protein: CASSLPLGGGPETQYF.

The V gene is TRBV5-1, the J gene TRBJ2-2, with D possibly being TRBD2 (5 bases). The CDR3 has 13 amino acids. Germline V gives CDR1 SGHRS, CDR2 YFSETQ. Trimming took 0 bases from V and 13 from J, leaving 13 bases between them. The CDR3 reads CASSLDSLGRLFF. The CDR3 DNA sequence: TGCGCCAGCAGCTTGGATTCCTTGGGGAGGCTGTTTTTT.

V and J are TRBV7-9 and TRBJ2-2, with D tentatively TRBD1 (6 bases). CDR1 SEHNR and CDR2 FQNEAQ come from the germline V gene (reference sequence). The CDR3 runs to 14 residues. The germline V and J ends were trimmed by 6 bases and 4 bases, with 12 bases remaining between them. The CDR3 DNA sequence: TGTGCCAGCAGGGCAGGGGTGGCCACCGGGGAGCTGTTTTTT. Its protein product is CASRAGVATGELFF.